The 26 T cell receptor beta chains below come from one sample, sequenced in a study of blood T cell repertoires in COVID-19. Repertoires were generated with immunoSEQ multiplex PCR, while TCRdb's copy carries only in-frame clones and drops some. The table includes about 73,000 clones, about 74% detected once. The source material was peripheral blood. Receptor source: a man aged 65-85 years with COVID-19, enrolled during active disease.

The chain links TRBV6-5 to TRBJ2-1; possible D gene TRBD2, 6 bases. Germline V gene data show CDR1 as MNHEY and CDR2 as SVGAGI. V was clipped by 6 bases and J by 15 bases, with 15 bases between them. This CDR3 is 11 amino acids long. The CDR3 DNA reads as TGTGCCAGCAGCGTGACTAGTATAAGGTTCTTC. This codes for CASSVTSIRFF.

This chain uses TRBV7-9 with TRBJ2-1, with 8 positions matching TRBD1. The CDR3 contains 16 residues. V shed 5 bases and J 6 bases; nucleotides not matched to a gene: 12. From germline, CDR1 is SEHNR and CDR2 FQNEAQ (reference sequence). CDR3 bases: TGTGCCAGCAGCCCCAGGGACACAGGGGGGTCCAATGAGCAGTTCTTC. Translated: CASSPRDTGGSNEQFF. Filled out from reference TRBV7-9 and TRBJ2-1, the complete variable domain reads DTGVSQNPRHKITKRGQNVTFRCDPISEHNRLYWYRQTLGQGPEFLTYFQNEAQLEKSRLLSDRFSAERPKGSFSTLEIQRTEQGDSAMYLCASSPRDTGGSNEQFFGPGTRLTVL.

This clone has just a few counts. The V call is TRBV19, the J call TRBJ1-2; D unclear. The germline gives CDR1 LNHDA, CDR2 SQIVND (reference sequence). This CDR3 spans 15 amino acids. Trimming took 1 base from V and 4 from J, leaving 13 bases between them. This chain's CDR3 is CASSIVSGIGYGYTF. The CDR3 DNA sequence: TGTGCCAGTAGTATAGTTTCCGGGATCGGCTATGGCTACACCTTC.

The chain uses TRBV25-1 and TRBJ1-3; D gene ambiguous. V lost 5 bases, J lost 4 bases, and 15 bases lay in between. CDR1 and CDR2 from the germline V gene are MGHDK and SYGVNS. The CDR3 is made up of 15 amino acids. The CDR3 coding sequence is TGTGCCAGCAGTAGCCGGGTTACGGGAGGAAACACCATATATTTT. Translating it yields CASSSRVTGGNTIYF.

The J gene is TRBJ1-2, the V gene TRBV20-1; TRBD1 is a possible D gene (6 bases). Germline V gene lookup returns CDR1 DFQATT and CDR2 SNEGSKA (reference sequence). CDR3 length: 11 residues. Trimming removed 4 bases from V and 5 bases from J, with 8 bases in between. The CDR3 DNA reads as TGCAGTGCTATTACAGGGTATGGCTACACCTTC. It is translated as CSAITGYGYTF.

The V and J genes are TRBV5-1 and TRBJ1-2; weak D call: TRBD1 (5 bases). Per the germline V gene, CDR1 is SGHRS and CDR2 is YFSETQ. The CDR3 runs 13 residues. Deletions cut 0 bases from V and 4 bases from J, with 7 bases between. This chain's CDR3 is CASSLADTYGYTF. CDR3 sequence (DNA): TGCGCCAGCAGCTTGGCGGACACCTATGGCTACACCTTC. Variable domain in full (rest from reference TRBV5-1 and TRBJ1-2): KAGVTQTPRYLIKTRGQQVTLSCSPISGHRSVSWYQQTPGQGLQFLFEYFSETQRNKGNFPGRFSGRQFSNSRSEMNVSTLELGDSALYLCASSLADTYGYTFGSGTRLTVV.

This clone has only one observation. The chain employs TRBV4-2 and TRBJ1-2; 7 bases line up with TRBD1. The germline V gene encodes CDR1 LGHNA and CDR2 YNFKEQ. The CDR3 has 14 residues. The V and J ends lost 0 bases and 3 bases, in that order; junction bases with no gene match: 1. CDR3 nucleotides: TGTGCCAGCAGCCAAGAGGGACAGTACTATGGCTACACCTTC. Amino acids: CASSQEGQYYGYTF.

The genes are TRBV4-3 and TRBJ2-1; D is undetermined. There are 17 residues in the CDR3. Trimming pared 4 bases from V and 0 bases from J, leaving 16 bases between. The germline gives CDR1 LGHNA, CDR2 YSLEER. CDR3 region: CASSLSRLASSYNEQFF. DNA for the CDR3: TGCGCCAGCAGCCTATCGCGACTCGCTAGCTCCTACAATGAGCAGTTCTTC.

The chain carries TRBV6-5 and TRBJ2-7, with 15 bases aligning to TRBD2. This CDR3 spans 14 amino acids. The V gene end was trimmed by 6 bases and the J gene end by 7 bases; junction bases not matched to a gene: 4. The V gene's germline CDR1 is MNHEY and CDR2 SVGAGI. CDR3 DNA: TGTGCCAGCAGCGGGACTAGCGGGAGGCGGGAGCAGTACTTC. Translation gives CASSGTSGRREQYF.

This chain connects TRBV3-1 (or the pseudogene TRBV3-2) to TRBJ2-1; 7 bases map to TRBD2. The germline gives CDR1 LGHDT, CDR2 YNNKEL (reference sequence). With V trimmed by 4 bases and J by 0 bases, 12 bases remained unmatched. The CDR3 consists of 18 residues. The CDR3 DNA reads as TGTGCCAGCAGCCCGAAAAGAGGGAGGGTCGGCTCCTACAATGAGCAGTTCTTC. It yields the protein CASSPKRGRVGSYNEQFF.

This clone came up a few times. This chain joins TRBV6-5 and TRBJ2-1, with TRBD1 as a possible D gene (5 bases). V lost 6 bases, J lost 0 bases, and 12 bases lay in between. The CDR3 is made up of 15 amino acids. CDR1 is MNHEY, CDR2 SVGAGI, per germline. As DNA, the CDR3 is TGTGCCAGCAGCGGAGACAGCAGCTCCTACAATGAGCAGTTCTTC. Its protein product is CASSGDSSSYNEQFF.

This chain uses TRBV28 with TRBJ2-1; 7 nucleotides align to TRBD2. This CDR3 comprises 16 residues. Per germline, CDR1 MDHEN and CDR2 SYDVKM. The V and J ends lost 6 bases and 6 bases, in that order; junction bases with no gene match: 14. DNA for the CDR3: TGTGCCAGCAGCCTTTTCGGGATAGCGGGCCTCAATGAGCAGTTCTTC. As protein: CASSLFGIAGLNEQFF.

Turning to this clone: The junction departs from the called germline gene at one end, perhaps through a read error. Additional DNA sequences in this sample encode the identical CDR3. The chain recombines TRBV10-3 with TRBJ2-2, with 8 bases aligning to TRBD2. Germline CDR1 reads ENHRY; CDR2 reads SYGVKD. The CDR3 is made up of 13 amino acids. The DNA for the CDR3 is TGCCCCATCACCGGGGGGGCATCGGGGGAGCTGTTTTTT. Residues: CPITGGASGELFF.

The chain joins TRBV11-3 to TRBJ2-5, with 14 bases aligning to TRBD2. CDR1 and CDR2 (germline): SGHNT, YENEEA. Germline trimming cut 1 base from V and 2 bases from J; bases unmatched to any gene: 12. This CDR3 comprises 20 residues. The CDR3 spells CASSLAADGLAGGLQETQYF. For the CDR3, the DNA is TGTGCCAGCAGCTTAGCAGCAGATGGACTAGCGGGAGGCCTACAAGAGACCCAGTACTTC.

The chain links TRBV4-3 to TRBJ1-4; perhaps TRBD1 as D (6 bases). Per the germline V gene, CDR1 is LGHNA and CDR2 is YSLEER. Trimming removed 4 bases from V and 3 bases from J, with 12 bases in between. The CDR3 spans 15 residues. DNA of the CDR3: TGCGCCAGCAGCCCCGACAGGCTATCTAATGAAAAACTGTTTTTT. Translation gives CASSPDRLSNEKLFF.

Concerning this clone itself: One junction end does not reproduce the germline sequence, and a read error may be involved. CDR3 protein: CAWSSTGDPF. The CDR3 nucleotides are TGTGCCTGGAGTTCCACAGGGGACCCCTTC. The V call is TRBV30, the J call TRBJ2-7, with TRBD1 matching over 7 bases. The germline V gene encodes CDR1 GTSNPN and CDR2 SVGIG (reference sequence). The CDR3 is 10 amino acids.

The V call is TRBV5-1, the J call TRBJ2-1; the match to TRBD2 covers 15 bases. The CDR3 covers 15 residues. Trimming at V came to 3 bases and at J to 8 bases, leaving 3 bases not matched to a gene. Per the germline V gene, CDR1 is SGHRS and CDR2 is YFSETQ. The CDR3 is CASSSGLAGGDEQFF. The CDR3 DNA follows: TGCGCCAGCAGCTCTGGACTAGCGGGAGGGGATGAGCAGTTCTTC.

This clone was seen more than once but under ten times. J is TRBJ2-7 and V is TRBV5-4; perhaps TRBD1 as D (5 bases). The CDR3 consists of 16 residues. Looked up from germline, CDR1 is SGHNT and CDR2 is YYREEE (reference sequence). V was cut by 2 bases and J by 3 bases, with 18 bases left in between. CDR3 protein: CASSLGHGESIYEQYF. DNA of the CDR3: TGTGCCAGCAGCTTAGGACACGGCGAAAGTATCTACGAGCAGTACTTC.

This clone has only one observation. This chain connects TRBV11-2 to TRBJ2-1; 7 bases line up with TRBD1. Germline loops: CDR1 SGHAT, CDR2 FQNNGV. V shed 5 bases and J 5 bases; nucleotides not matched to a gene: 3. The CDR3 loop spans 13 amino acids. The CDR3 DNA sequence: TGTGCCAGCAGCAAAGACAGGGACAATGAGCAGTTCTTC. Protein product: CASSKDRDNEQFF.

This clone was recorded a few times. The chain carries TRBV7-2 and TRBJ1-2, with 7 bases identical to TRBD1. This CDR3 comprises 15 residues. Germline V lookup: CDR1 SGHTA, CDR2 FQGNSA. V shed 1 base and J 5 bases; nucleotides not matched to a gene: 7. CDR3 DNA sequence: TGTGCCAGCAGCTTAGAGACAGGGCCGGTGTATGGCTACACCTTC. Encoded protein: CASSLETGPVYGYTF.

The chain has TRBV2 and TRBJ1-2; D gene unclear. Germline values: CDR1 SNHLY, CDR2 FYNNEI. The CDR3 is 14 amino acids. The V end was cut by 7 bases, the J end by 3 bases, with 15 bases between. This CDR3 reads CASTTLLGDYGYTF. The DNA for the CDR3 is TGTGCCAGCACAACTCTCCTGGGAGACTATGGCTACACCTTC.

The rearrangement uses TRBV4-3 and TRBJ1-2; no clear D gene. V lost 1 base and J lost 8, with 14 bases in between. This CDR3 spans 14 amino acids. The germline V gene encodes CDR1 LGHNA and CDR2 YSLEER. The CDR3 DNA is TGCGCCAGCAGCCAAGGTGCCCCCCTGGCCGGCTACACCTTC. Translating gives CASSQGAPLAGYTF.

The gene calls are TRBV5-4 and TRBJ1-2; the match to TRBD1 covers 8 bases. The CDR3 length is 15 residues. Germline CDR1 is SGHNT and CDR2 is YYREEE (reference sequence). The V and J ends lost 7 bases and 1 base, in that order; junction bases with no gene match: 9. The CDR3 loop reads CASGKAGQVNYGYTF. CDR3 bases: TGTGCCAGCGGGAAGGCGGGACAGGTTAACTATGGCTACACCTTC.

V gene TRBV11-3 combines with J gene TRBJ2-2, with TRBD2 matching over 12 bases. This CDR3 is 16 amino acids long. V was pared by 4 bases and J by 6 bases, with 6 bases of the junction left unmatched. Germline loops: CDR1 SGHNT, CDR2 YENEEA. The CDR3 loop is CASSSLAGGMSGELFF. In nucleotides, the CDR3 is TGTGCCAGCAGCTCCCTAGCGGGAGGGATGTCCGGGGAGCTGTTTTTT. Filled out from reference TRBV11-3 and TRBJ2-2, the complete variable domain reads EAGVVQSPRYKIIEKKQPVAFWCNPISGHNTLYWYLQNLGQGPELLIRYENEEAVDDSQLPKDRFSAERLKGVDSTLKIQPAELGDSAVYLCASSSLAGGMSGELFFGEGSRLTVL.

This rearrangement joins TRBV7-2 to TRBJ1-1; possible D gene TRBD1, 6 bases. The CDR3 runs to 13 residues. Germline V gives CDR1 SGHTA, CDR2 FQGNSA. V was shortened by 5 bases and J by 2 bases, with 9 bases between the two germline ends. The CDR3 bases are TGTGCCAGCAGCATCGGGACAAACACTGAAGCTTTCTTT. Translating gives CASSIGTNTEAFF.

This clone came up once. The rearrangement links TRBV5-1 to TRBJ2-5, with 8 bases fitting TRBD1. Trimming at V came to 4 bases and at J to 5 bases, leaving 10 bases not matched to a gene. Germline loops: CDR1 SGHRS, CDR2 YFSETQ. The CDR3 contains 15 residues. Here the CDR3 DNA reads TGCGCCAGCAGCCCAGGGACAGGACGGGGGGAGACCCAGTACTTC. Amino acids: CASSPGTGRGETQYF.